The clone carrying this TCR beta chain was found many times. Its antigen is unknown. CDR3 length: 13 residues. V dropped 2 bases and J dropped 6 bases, with 11 bases sitting between them. Germline loops: CDR1 MNHNY, CDR2 SVGAGI (reference sequence). Quantitative 5'-RACE with molecular barcodes generated TCR beta libraries. TCRdb redid the calling of the 5' RACE reads with MiXCR, one entry per CDR3 protein. The sample lists 750,000 to 850,000 distinct CDR3 sequences; approximately 10% were seen once. This entry comes from a study of CD8 T cells in ankylosing spondylitis. Overall study findings and caveats: It appeared that ankylosing spondylitis blood was characterized by a TCR beta motif of seven or eight highly homologous variants.

Sequenced sample: blood, either unsorted or a sorted T cell fraction (not recorded which). The sequence came from a male donor with ankylosing spondylitis. The rearrangement joins TRBV6-6 to TRBJ2-7, with D possibly being TRBD1 (6 bases). The CDR3 coding sequence is TGTGCCAGCAGTTACACAGGGTCGGCCGAGCAGTACTTC. This sequence encodes CASSYTGSAEQYF.